This T cell receptor (beta chain) was sequenced for a study of T cells in Graves' hyperthyroidism and ophthalmopathy. This clonotype was seen a few times. Using RNA transcripts as the source, TCR beta CDR3 regions were amplified. The primer set for the first-round RT-PCR of the TCR CDR3 was HTBI. TCRdb called the multiplex PCR reads again in MiXCR, with one record for every CDR3 protein. The table includes about 700,000 distinct CDR3 sequences, approximately 15% detected once. The CDR3 sequence is 14 residues long. V gave up 3 bases and J gave up 6 bases; unmatched junction bases: 7. Germline V gene sequence: CDR1 GTSNPN, CDR2 SVGIG (reference sequence).

The clonotype was recovered from a woman under 30 with Graves' hyperthyroidism. V and J are TRBV30 and TRBJ2-1, with TRBD2 matching over 8 bases. Source material: blood. The CDR3 here is CAWRTGGPLNEQFF. CDR3 DNA sequence: TGTGCCTGGAGGACGGGAGGGCCTCTCAATGAGCAGTTCTTC.